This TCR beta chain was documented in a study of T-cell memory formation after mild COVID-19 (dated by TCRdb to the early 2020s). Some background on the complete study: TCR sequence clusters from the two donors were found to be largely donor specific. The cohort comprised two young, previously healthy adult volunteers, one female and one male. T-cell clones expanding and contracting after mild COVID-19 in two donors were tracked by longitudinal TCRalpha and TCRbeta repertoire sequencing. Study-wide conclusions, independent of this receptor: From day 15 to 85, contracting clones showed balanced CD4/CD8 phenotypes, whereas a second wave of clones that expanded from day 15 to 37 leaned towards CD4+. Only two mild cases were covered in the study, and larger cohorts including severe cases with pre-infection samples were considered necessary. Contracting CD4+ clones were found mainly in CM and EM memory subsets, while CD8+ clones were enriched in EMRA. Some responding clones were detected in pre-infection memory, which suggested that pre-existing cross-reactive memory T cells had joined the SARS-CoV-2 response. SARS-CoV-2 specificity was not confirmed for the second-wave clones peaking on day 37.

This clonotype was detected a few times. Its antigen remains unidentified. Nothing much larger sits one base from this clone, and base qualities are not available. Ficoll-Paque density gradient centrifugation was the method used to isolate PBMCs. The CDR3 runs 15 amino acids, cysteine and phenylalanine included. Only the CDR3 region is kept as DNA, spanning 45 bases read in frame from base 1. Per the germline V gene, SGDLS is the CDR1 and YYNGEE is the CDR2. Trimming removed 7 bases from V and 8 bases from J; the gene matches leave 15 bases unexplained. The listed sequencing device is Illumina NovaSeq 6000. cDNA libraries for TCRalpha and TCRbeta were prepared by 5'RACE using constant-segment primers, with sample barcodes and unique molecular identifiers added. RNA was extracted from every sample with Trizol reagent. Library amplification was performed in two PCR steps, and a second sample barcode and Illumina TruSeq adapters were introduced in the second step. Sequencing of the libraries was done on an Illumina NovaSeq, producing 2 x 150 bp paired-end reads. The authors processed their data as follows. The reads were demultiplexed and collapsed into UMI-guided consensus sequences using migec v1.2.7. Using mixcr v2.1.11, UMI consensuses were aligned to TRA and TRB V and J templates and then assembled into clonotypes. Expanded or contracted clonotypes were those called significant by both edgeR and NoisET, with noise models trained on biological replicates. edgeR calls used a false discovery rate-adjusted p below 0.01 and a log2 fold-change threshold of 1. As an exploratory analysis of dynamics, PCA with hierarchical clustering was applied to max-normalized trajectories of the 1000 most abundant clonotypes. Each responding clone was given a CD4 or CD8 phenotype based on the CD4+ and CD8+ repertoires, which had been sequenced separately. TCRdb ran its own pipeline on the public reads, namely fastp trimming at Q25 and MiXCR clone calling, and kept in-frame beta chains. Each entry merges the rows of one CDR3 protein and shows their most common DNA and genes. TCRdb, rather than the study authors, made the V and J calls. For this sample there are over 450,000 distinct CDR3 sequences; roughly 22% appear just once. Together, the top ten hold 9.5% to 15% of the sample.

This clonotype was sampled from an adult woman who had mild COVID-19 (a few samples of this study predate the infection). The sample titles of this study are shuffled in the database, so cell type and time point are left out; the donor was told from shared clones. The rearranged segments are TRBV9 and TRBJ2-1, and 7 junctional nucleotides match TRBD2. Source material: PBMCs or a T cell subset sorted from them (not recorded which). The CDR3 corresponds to CASSWLGGGRDEQFF. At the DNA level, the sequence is TGTGCCAGCTCATGGTTGGGGGGAGGGCGCGATGAGCAGTTCTTC.